This TCR beta chain originates from a study of T cell responses to AZD1222 COVID-19 vaccine. Study conclusions and caveats: None of the repertoires were sampled until the peak T cell response had passed. Nearly half of the spike-specific TCRs reportedly recognize variant regions that carry no mutations. The sample set comprised mostly white British donors with more females, and clonal diversity was possibly underestimated.

Germline CDR1 is SGHRS and CDR2 is YFSETQ. The CDR3 is 16 residues long. V gave up 0 bases and J gave up 4 bases, with 16 bases separating them. As to this clone: The antigen remains unidentified.

Sequencing used immunoSEQ multiplex PCR; TCRdb keeps in-frame clones, though not all of them. There are roughly 66,000 clones in the sample; more than 70% occur only once, and approximately 5% lies in the top ten. The sample in question was peripheral blood, obtained 28 days after the second dose of the MenACWY control vaccine. The V and J genes are TRBV5-1 and TRBJ1-1; possible D gene TRBD1, 5 bases. The TCR originated in an adult who received the MenACWY meningococcal vaccine as a control. In DNA, the CDR3 is TGCGCCAGCAGCTTGGTCTCAGGGCTGCTCGGCACTGAAGCTTTCTTT. Amino acid sequence: CASSLVSGLLGTEAFF.